This TCR beta chain derives from a study of early T cells in non-severe SARS-CoV-2 infection. This clonotype was observed at least ten times. MiXCR, run by TCRdb on the 5' RACE reads, gives a single entry per CDR3 protein. The table shows some 22,000 distinct CDR3 sequences, with under 5.5% occurring only once. Losses at the gene ends were 0 bases for V and 3 bases for J; bases not matched to a gene: 6. Germline V gene data show CDR1 as LGHNA and CDR2 as YSLEER. CDR3 size: 16 residues. This TCR was recovered from an adult who was a healthcare worker with PCR-confirmed SARS-CoV-2 infection or an uninfected control (not recorded which). Sequenced sample: whole blood. The V gene is TRBV4-3, the J gene TRBJ1-2; 8 nucleotides match TRBD1. CDR3 coding DNA: TGCGCCAGCAGCCAAGATTACACAGGGGGGCACTATGGCTACACCTTC. It is translated as CASSQDYTGGHYGYTF.